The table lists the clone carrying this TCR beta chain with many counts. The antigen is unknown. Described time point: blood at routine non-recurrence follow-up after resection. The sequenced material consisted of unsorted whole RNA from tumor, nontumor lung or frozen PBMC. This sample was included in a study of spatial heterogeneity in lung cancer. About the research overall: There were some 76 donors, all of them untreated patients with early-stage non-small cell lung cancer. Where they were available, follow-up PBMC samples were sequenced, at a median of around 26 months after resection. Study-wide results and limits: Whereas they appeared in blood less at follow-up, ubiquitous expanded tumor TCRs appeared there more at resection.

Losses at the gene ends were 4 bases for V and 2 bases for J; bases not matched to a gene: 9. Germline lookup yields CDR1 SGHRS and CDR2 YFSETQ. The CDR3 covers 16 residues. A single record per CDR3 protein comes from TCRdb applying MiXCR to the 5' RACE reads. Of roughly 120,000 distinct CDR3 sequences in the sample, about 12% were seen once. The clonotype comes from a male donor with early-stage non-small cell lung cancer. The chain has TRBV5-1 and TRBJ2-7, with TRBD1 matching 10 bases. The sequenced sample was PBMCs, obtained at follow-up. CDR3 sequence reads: CASSPSEGQGTYEQYF. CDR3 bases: TGCGCCAGCAGCCCATCGGAGGGACAGGGGACCTACGAGCAGTACTTC.